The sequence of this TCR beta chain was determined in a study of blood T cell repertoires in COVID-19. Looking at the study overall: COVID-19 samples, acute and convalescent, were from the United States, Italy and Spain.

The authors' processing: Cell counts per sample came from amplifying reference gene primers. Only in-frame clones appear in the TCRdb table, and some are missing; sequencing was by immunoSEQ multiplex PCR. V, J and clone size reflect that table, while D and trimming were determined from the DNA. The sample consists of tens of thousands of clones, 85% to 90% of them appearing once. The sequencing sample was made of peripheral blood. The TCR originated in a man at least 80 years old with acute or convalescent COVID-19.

The CDR3 protein is CASRPRTGNFYEQYF. The CDR3 nucleotides are TGTGCCAGCAGGCCAAGGACAGGGAATTTTTACGAGCAGTACTTC. The chain combines TRBV6-5 with TRBJ2-7, with 8 bases aligning to TRBD1. V was clipped by 6 bases and J by 4 bases; unmatched bases: 11. Germline CDR1 is MNHEY and CDR2 is SVGAGI. This CDR3 has 15 amino acids.